This entry features one T cell receptor (beta chain) sequence. This clonotype was counted a few times. The target of this receptor is not known. No much larger clone exists at a distance of one base, and base qualities are not known. CDR1 DFQATT and CDR2 SNEGSKA are derived from the germline V gene (reference sequence). The CDR3 goes from the cysteine to the phenylalanine over 14 residues. Just the 42-base CDR3 DNA is kept, in frame starting at base 1. V loses 4 bases, J loses 6 bases, and the germline ends lie 16 bases apart. The protocol used for the library was multiplex PCR. TCRdb names Illumina HiSeq 4000 as the instrument used. TCR beta libraries were built with iRepertoire HTBI primers and Arm-PCR amplification of CDR3 regions. Gel purification was performed on PCR products prior to sequencing. The original pipeline was this. Across samples, 62 TRBV and roughly 15 TRBJ segments were identified and used for gene usage analysis of CDR3 amino acid clonotypes. COPE and FqMerger were used to merge filtered high-quality paired reads into contigs. BLAST was used to align contigs to IMGT TRBV, TRBD and TRBJ reference genes, with CDR3 defined following IMGT. Any clonotype with a frequency above 0.1% was counted as a highly expanded clone. Shannon entropy was used to measure repertoire diversity, and the Gini coefficient was used to measure V-J evenness. Clonotypes shared by more than one individual were considered public. TCRdb applied fastp at Q25 and MiXCR to the public reads, then kept only in-frame beta chains. Entries that share a CDR3 protein sequence are merged under the most common genes and DNA. The V and J calls and clone size come from TCRdb's table, not from the authors' own analysis. The sample table holds around 420,000 distinct CDR3 sequences, of which 15% were seen once. The ten largest clones take up approximately 7.6% of the sample.

In light of the paper, this sample's time point label describes: newly diagnosed GD, antithyroid drugs for less than 3 months. For both TCR sequencing and RNA sequencing, RNA was extracted from PBMCs in TRIzol. The diagnosis of Graves' disease followed American Thyroid Association guidelines. Patients for the study were recruited at an endocrinology department in Xi'an, China. Each patient gave around 9 milliliters of peripheral blood, collected in an EDTA anticoagulant tube. Ficoll Paque Plus density gradient separation was used to isolate PBMCs, and no additional T cell sorting was done. An Agilent 2100 Bioanalyzer and agarose gel were used to check RNA quality, and a NanoDrop 2000 was used to measure RNA concentration. This entry is derived from a study of regulatory T cells in long-lasting Graves disease (dated by TCRdb to about 2021). For context, the study as a whole: Newly diagnosed Graves' disease patients had taken antithyroid drugs for less than 3 months. Patients with persistent Graves' disease were compared with patients with newly diagnosed Graves' disease using TCR sequencing and RNA sequencing of peripheral blood. The study was conducted in China and was registered as a clinical trial. TCR sequencing covered some 13 persistent and around 20 newly diagnosed Graves' disease patients, around 35 samples in total. Broad study findings and their caveats: Persistent Graves' disease patients showed lower TCR Shannon entropy and fewer highly expanded clones than newly diagnosed patients, suggesting clonal expansion. Persistent disease showed preferential use of TRBV28, TRBJ1-2 and TRBJ2-5, whereas newly diagnosed disease favored TRBV20-1 and TRBJ2-1. Because the primary lesion, thyroid tissue, could not be accessed, the study looked at peripheral blood alone. Only the TCR beta chain was sequenced and analyzed. As a limitation, the authors acknowledged that the small sample size may reduce accuracy. Patients with persistent disease shared more public clonotypes (around 2,500) than newly diagnosed patients did (approximately 970).

These sequences were also reported in another study, on T cells in Graves' hyperthyroidism and ophthalmopathy. As the second publication notes: Stable Graves' hyperthyroidism was defined as the absence of progression to ophthalmopathy over 18 months of follow-up. The hyperthyroidism patients were between 18 and 65 years old and newly diagnosed, with a disease duration of less than 2 months. The study excluded patients with uncontrolled infections, other autoimmune diseases, pregnancy or lactation. Clinical symptoms, serum thyroxine and TRAb, thyroid ultrasound, and orbital computed tomography formed the basis for the diagnoses. The first round of RT-PCR for the TCR CDR3 was performed with the HTBI primer set and the Qiagen OneStep RT-PCR kit. Most expanded thyroid clonotypes (frequency above 0.001) were also detected in blood, suggesting blood repertoires may reflect thyroid immune responses. A model built on a 13 V-J signature distinguished ophthalmopathy from stable hyperthyroidism, reaching around 90% sensitivity and approximately 81% specificity in cross-validation and 80%/75% in testing. In validation, the model predicted progression to ophthalmopathy a median of about 5.9 months before onset, with over 55% sensitivity and roughly 77% specificity. TCR V-J signatures able to tell the groups apart were searched for in a discovery cohort of approximately 95 patients, of whom roughly 42 had Graves' ophthalmopathy and 57 had stable Graves' hyperthyroidism. Whether ophthalmopathy could be predicted prospectively was tested in an independent validation cohort made up of roughly 19 hyperthyroidism patients plus 17 patients who later progressed to ophthalmopathy. The 75 to 100 discovery patients were randomly divided into training and test sets at a 7:3 ratio. Thyroid tissue and blood T-cell repertoires from over 5 Graves' hyperthyroidism patients were also compared in the study. Following sampling, methimazole starting at 30 mg daily was given to hyperthyroidism patients, and high-dose intravenous methylprednisolone was given to ophthalmopathy patients. Libraries were constructed in a second round of multiplex PCR, after which size selection and purification were carried out. The libraries were sequenced on an Illumina HiSeq2000 using paired-end 100 bp reads. SOAPnuke was used to process the raw data, throwing out any read that contained adapters or uncalled bases, had a mean Phred below 15, or lacked an exact constant-primer or identifier match. COPE v1.2.5 was used to merge the high-quality paired reads, and each unique nucleotide sequence was defined as a clonotype. Clonotypes were aligned to IMGT TRBV, TRBD and TRBJ reference segments using MiTCR v1.1. Analysis was restricted to V-J combinations with a frequency above 0.0001, which covered roughly 99% of repertoires. A TCS score was defined as the ratio of F50 (clonal expansion) to E x V (chaos), with BLOSUM62-based TCRdist applied between CDR3 peptides within each V-J. Welch's t-statistics and random forest reduced roughly 500 V-J features to 10 to 15, which were used in a naive Bayes classifier (R e1071). Sample size was not statistically predetermined, and investigators were not blinded to group allocation. The paper reports TCR Vbeta CDR3 sequencing of 130 to 150 peripheral blood samples: around 45 ophthalmopathy, under 85 hyperthyroidism and around 17 progressor patients.

This clonotype was sampled from a woman aged 40-49 years with Graves disease. Donor details come from another sample of the same person, matched by shared clones. The receptor chain draws on TRBV20-1 and TRBJ2-1, and TRBD2 may be the D gene, going by 6 matching bases. The sample consisted of peripheral blood mononuclear cells (PBMCs), taken at new diagnosis, from a patient treated with antithyroid drugs. The CDR3 region: CSAIPPTSLNEQFF. The DNA sequence reads TGCAGTGCTATCCCCCCGACTAGTCTCAATGAGCAGTTCTTC.